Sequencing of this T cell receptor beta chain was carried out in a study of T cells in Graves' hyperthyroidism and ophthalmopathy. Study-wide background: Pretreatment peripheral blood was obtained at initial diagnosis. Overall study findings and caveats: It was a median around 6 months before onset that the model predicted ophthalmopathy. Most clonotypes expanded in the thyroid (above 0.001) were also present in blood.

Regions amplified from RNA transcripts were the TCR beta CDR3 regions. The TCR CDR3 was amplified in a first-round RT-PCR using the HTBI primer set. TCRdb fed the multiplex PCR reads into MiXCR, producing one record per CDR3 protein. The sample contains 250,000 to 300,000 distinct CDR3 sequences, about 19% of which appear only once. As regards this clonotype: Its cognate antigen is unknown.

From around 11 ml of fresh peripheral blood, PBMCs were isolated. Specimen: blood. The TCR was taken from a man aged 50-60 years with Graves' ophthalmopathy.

Written as DNA, the CDR3 is TGTGCCAGCAGTTACTCGTTTCGGGGAACGGAGACCCAGTACTTC. Translated: CASSYSFRGTETQYF. V usage is TRBV6-2 or TRBV6-3 and J usage is TRBJ2-5, with a weak D call TRBD2 (5 bases). Germline V gene data show CDR1 as MNHEY and CDR2 as SVGEGT. Between the trimmed V and J ends, which lost 0 bases and 5 bases, there was a span of 13 bases. The CDR3 is 15 amino acids.